The rows below give T cell receptor beta chains drawn from one sample of a study of cytomegalovirus exposure and HLA in healthy donors. The repertoire was sequenced with immunoSEQ multiplex PCR; TCRdb's copy has only in-frame clones and lacks some. The repertoire holds about 190,000 clones, with around 83% as singletons. Sequencing was carried out using PBMCs. The origin of the receptors is a man in his forties or fifties in good health and CMV-seropositive. CDR3s include the opening cysteine and the closing phenylalanine or tryptophan. Fields, in order: J gene, clone size, V gene, CDR3 length, D gene, CDR3 DNA, CDR3 protein. D genes are given only for firm matches. Not every row has a clone size; where given, it reads once, few, many or a size class.

TRBJ2-7 | once | TRBV7-9 | 14 | TRBD1 | TGTGCCAGCAGCTTAACAGGGGGCTCCTACGAGCAGTACTTC | CASSLTGGSYEQYF
TRBJ2-1 | - | TRBV9 | 13 | TRBD1 | TGTGCCAGCAGCTTACAGGGGCACAATGAGCAGTTCTTC | CASSLQGHNEQFF
TRBJ1-5 | - | TRBV27 | 15 | TRBD1 | TGTGCCAGCAGTGTCGTAGGGGGCTTTCATCAGCCCCAGCATTTT | CASSVVGGFHQPQHF
TRBJ1-3 | - | TRBV19 | 17 | - | TGTGCCAGTAGTATTTGGGTCGTCGGGACTCCTGGAAACACCATATATTTT | CASSIWVVGTPGNTIYF
TRBJ2-2 | once | TRBV9 | 18 | TRBD2 | TGTGCCAGCAGCGTAGGGAGAGAGGGGAGGGTGAACACCGGGGAGCTGTTTTTT | CASSVGREGRVNTGELFF
TRBJ2-7 | - | TRBV7-2 | 15 | - | TGTGCCAGCAGCCTACATCGGACTGTAGCCTACGAGCAGTACTTC | CASSLHRTVAYEQYF
TRBJ1-2 | - | TRBV28 | 14 | - | TGTGCCAGCAGTTTAGTAACAGAGCACTATGGCTACACCTTC | CASSLVTEHYGYTF
TRBJ1-2 | - | TRBV5-4 | 16 | - | TGTGCCAGCAGCTTGGTCGGGGATGAAACTAAATATGGCTACACCTTC | CASSLVGDETKYGYTF
TRBJ1-2 | - | TRBV29-1 | 13 | - | TGCAGCGTCACTTATCGGACAGCTGATGGCTACACCTTC | CSVTYRTADGYTF
TRBJ2-7 | once | TRBV5-1 | 16 | TRBD2 | TGCGCCAGCAGCCCCGGAGCGGGAGCTATCTCCTACGAGCAGTACTTC | CASSPGAGAISYEQYF
TRBJ2-2 | - | TRBV5-1 | 15 | TRBD1 | TGCGCCAGCAGCTTTAACACAGGGGACGCCGGGGAGCTGTTTTTT | CASSFNTGDAGELFF
TRBJ2-2 | - | TRBV11-2 | 15 | - | TGTGCCAGCAGCCCAGACAGGACGAACACCGGGGAGCTGTTTTTT | CASSPDRTNTGELFF
TRBJ2-2 | - | TRBV13 | 17 | - | TGTGCCAGCAGCCCGAGACGTCAGGGGATAGAGGCCGGGGAGCTGTTTTTT | CASSPRRQGIEAGELFF
TRBJ1-5 | few | TRBV15 | 14 | - | TGTGCCACCAGCAAGCGACAGGACAATCAGCCCCAGCATTTT | CATSKRQDNQPQHF
TRBJ2-7 | once | TRBV28 | 16 | TRBD1 | TGTGCCAGCAGTGCACAACAAACAGGGGGCTTCGGCGAGCAGTACTTC | CASSAQQTGGFGEQYF
TRBJ2-5 | - | TRBV2 | 15 | TRBD2 | TGTGCCAGCAGTGAAACGCGGGGGACCCCAGAGACCCAGTACTTC | CASSETRGTPETQYF
TRBJ2-5 | once | TRBV4-1 | 13 | - | TGCGCCAGCAGCTCCCCGGGAGAAGAGACCCAGTACTTC | CASSSPGEETQYF
TRBJ1-4 | - | TRBV6-6 | 15 | TRBD1 | TGTGCCACCATGACAGGGGGCAGAACTAATGAAAAACTGTTTTTT | CATMTGGRTNEKLFF
TRBJ2-7 | - | TRBV7-2 | 14 | TRBD1 | TGTGCCAGCAGCTTAAGCGGACAGGCTTACGAGCAGTACTTC | CASSLSGQAYEQYF
TRBJ2-7 | once | TRBV7-2 | 17 | TRBD1 | TGTGCCAGCAGCTTATATCTCCCCGGACAGGGGTCCTACGAGCAGTACTTC | CASSLYLPGQGSYEQYF
TRBJ2-3 | - | TRBV19 | 15 | TRBD2 | TGTGCCAGTAGTATAGCGGGGACTAAGGTAGATACGCAGTATTTT | CASSIAGTKVDTQYF
TRBJ2-4 | - | TRBV9 | 15 | TRBD1 | TGTGCCAGCAGCGTAGCCGGGACAGGGGGGGACATTCAGTACTTC | CASSVAGTGGDIQYF
TRBJ2-3 | - | TRBV18 | 16 | TRBD1 | TGTGCCAGCTCACAACCGGAAGGACAGGGTCCAGATACGCAGTATTTT | CASSQPEGQGPDTQYF
TRBJ1-1 | - | TRBV5-6 | 12 | TRBD1 | TGTGCCAGCAGCTTGTGGGACAGTGGGGCTTTCTTT | CASSLWDSGAFF
TRBJ1-1 | - | TRBV5-4 | 15 | - | TGTGCCAGCAGCTTGGACTCCTTTGGGGCCGGTGAAGCTTTCTTT | CASSLDSFGAGEAFF
TRBJ2-3 | - | TRBV6-4 | 16 | TRBD2 | TGTGCCGAGGGGGATCTAGCGGGGCCCAGCACAGATACGCAGTATTTT | CAEGDLAGPSTDTQYF
TRBJ1-2 | few | TRBV18 | 13 | - | TGTGCCAGCTCAAGAACCGGCGGGGACTTCTACACCTTC | CASSRTGGDFYTF
TRBJ1-1 | - | TRBV10-3 | 15 | TRBD1 | TGTGCCATCAGCTCCGACAGGGCCACAAACACTGAAGCTTTCTTT | CAISSDRATNTEAFF
TRBJ2-7 | - | TRBV14 | 13 | TRBD2 | TGTGCCAGCAGCATGGGCTTGGGAGGGATACTGTACTTC | CASSMGLGGILYF
TRBJ2-2 | - | TRBV18 | 16 | TRBD2 | TGTGCCAGCTCACCACGGCTAGCGGGAGTCACCGGGGAGCTGTTTTTT | CASSPRLAGVTGELFF
TRBJ1-2 | - | TRBV6-1 | 14 | - | TGTGCCAGCAGTGAAGCTTACAGGTTGTCTGGCTACACCTTC | CASSEAYRLSGYTF
TRBJ2-5 | once | TRBV5-1 | 14 | - | TGCGCCAGCAGCTTGGGTGAGCGCGTAGCCTTCCAGTACTTC | CASSLGERVAFQYF
TRBJ2-7 | few | TRBV5-4 | 13 | TRBD1 | TGTGCCAGCAGCTGGGACAGGAGCTACGAGCAGTACTTC | CASSWDRSYEQYF
TRBJ1-1 | - | TRBV28 | 14 | TRBD1 | TGTGCCAGCAGTCCGCCGGACAGGGACACTGAAGCTTTCTTT | CASSPPDRDTEAFF
TRBJ1-1 | - | TRBV6-1 | 13 | TRBD1 | TGTGCCAGCAGTGCTGGACAGGTGATTGAAGCTTTCTTT | CASSAGQVIEAFF
TRBJ1-5 | - | TRBV27 | 13 | TRBD1 | TGTGCCAGCAGTCACACAGGGGTTCAGCCCCAGCATTTT | CASSHTGVQPQHF
TRBJ1-2 | - | TRBV6-1 | 14 | TRBD1 | TGTGCCAGCAGCTCCGGGACAGGAACTTATGGCTACACCTTC | CASSSGTGTYGYTF